What follows are 14 T cell receptor beta chains derived from one specimen sequenced in a study of blood T cell repertoires in COVID-19. Only in-frame clones appear in the TCRdb table, and some are missing; sequencing was by immunoSEQ multiplex PCR. The sample consists of around 170,000 clones, 65% to 90% of them appearing once. The sequenced sample was peripheral blood. Receptors were obtained from a man over 45 with active or convalescent COVID-19.

V gene TRBV14 combines with J gene TRBJ2-2, with TRBD1 matching over 7 bases. Germline trimming cut 0 bases from V and 4 bases from J; bases unmatched to any gene: 5. Germline V gives CDR1 SGHDN, CDR2 FVKESK. CDR3 length equals 16 residues. As DNA, the CDR3 is TGTGCCAGCAGCCAAGATCCCGGACAGGCCACCGGGGAGCTGTTTTTT. It yields the protein CASSQDPGQATGELFF.

This clone was seen a few times. V usage is TRBV25-1 and J usage is TRBJ1-3; tentative D call: TRBD1 (5 bases). Trimming stripped 6 bases from V and 1 base from J, with 10 bases between. The CDR3 runs 14 residues. Germline assignment: CDR1 MGHDK and CDR2 SYGVNS. The CDR3 loop reads CASSRSGSGNTIYF. For the CDR3, the DNA is TGTGCCAGCAGCCGTTCAGGGTCTGGAAACACCATATATTTT. The full variable domain, completed using reference TRBV25-1 and TRBJ1-3, is EADIYQTPRYLVIGTGKKITLECSQTMGHDKMYWYQQDPGMELHLIHYSYGVNSTEKGDLSSESTVSRIRTEHFPLTLESARPSHTSQYLCASSRSGSGNTIYFGEGSWLTVV.

The gene calls are TRBV5-6 and TRBJ1-6, with TRBD1 matching over 11 bases. CDR1 and CDR2 from the germline V gene are SGHDT and YYEEEE. The CDR3 has 13 amino acids. The CDR3 sequence: CTTEGQGDSPLHF. The CDR3 DNA is TGTACCACCGAGGGACAGGGGGATTCACCCCTCCACTTT.

This chain uses TRBV12-3 or TRBV12-4 with TRBJ1-5; no clear D gene. The CDR3 has 13 residues. Between the trimmed V and J ends, which lost 5 bases and 4 bases, there was a span of 9 bases. DNA for the CDR3: TGTGCCAGCAGTCCATCACAGAATCAGCCCCAGCATTTT. Its protein is CASSPSQNQPQHF.

This chain connects TRBV5-4 to TRBJ2-5; 12 nucleotides match TRBD2. The junction had 3 bases not matched to a gene; V was cut back by 4 bases and J by 5 bases. CDR1 is SGHNT and CDR2 is YYREEE in the germline V gene (reference sequence). CDR3 length equals 14 residues. Here the CDR3 reads CASSRGLAGETQYF. The CDR3 DNA sequence: TGTGCCAGCAGCAGGGGACTAGCGGGTGAGACCCAGTACTTC.

This clone occurred once. The gene calls are TRBV10-1 and TRBJ2-5, with D uncertain. The CDR3 totals 13 residues. The V gene lost 3 bases and the J gene lost 4 bases, with 9 bases spanning the gap. Germline assignment: CDR1 WNHNN and CDR2 SYGVQD (reference sequence). DNA for the CDR3: TGCGCCAGCAGTGACAGTGGTCGAGAGACCCAGTACTTC. The encoded protein is CASSDSGRETQYF.

The chain recombines TRBV7-2 with TRBJ2-7; 7 positions agree with TRBD1. The CDR3 consists of 15 residues. Germline V gene data show CDR1 as SGHTA and CDR2 as FQGNSA. With V trimmed by 1 base and J by 2 bases, 5 bases remained unmatched. CDR3 loop: CASSLGVQGPYEQYF. DNA for the CDR3: TGTGCCAGCAGCTTAGGTGTACAGGGGCCCTACGAGCAGTACTTC.

The rearrangement joins TRBV11-3 to TRBJ1-1; D is possibly TRBD1 (5 bases). This CDR3 region has 13 residues. Trimming took off 0 bases at V and 4 bases at J, with 6 bases between the two ends. Germline V gene data show CDR1 as SGHNT and CDR2 as YENEEA. CDR3 in amino acids: CASSLDQGTEAFF. In nucleotides, the CDR3 is TGTGCCAGCAGCTTAGACCAGGGCACTGAAGCTTTCTTT.

This chain links TRBV7-2 with TRBJ1-1, with TRBD1 matching over 9 bases. The CDR3 consists of 15 residues. The J segment lost 0 bases and the V segment lost 6 bases, leaving 5 bases of the junction unmatched. Germline V lookup: CDR1 SGHTA, CDR2 FQGNSA. The CDR3 DNA reads TGTGCCAGCAGTCTGGACAGGGGACTGAACACTGAAGCTTTCTTT. Translated: CASSLDRGLNTEAFF.

Only one count was recorded for this clone. One junction end does not reproduce the germline sequence, and a read error may be involved. The sample holds other DNA sequences that translate to the same CDR3. CDR3 nucleotides: TGTGCCAGCAGCCAAGATTGGGGGGTCGACGAACAGTACTTC. Its translation is CASSQDWGVDEQYF. V gene TRBV3-1 (or the pseudogene TRBV3-2) combines with J gene TRBJ2-7; TRBD2 might be the D (6 bases). CDR1 LGHDT and CDR2 YNNKEL come from the germline V gene (reference sequence). The CDR3 is made up of 14 amino acids.

This chain joins TRBV6-1 and TRBJ2-2; D is uncertain. V was shortened by 1 base and J by 6 bases, with 6 bases between the two germline ends. This CDR3 spans 13 amino acids. Germline V gene data show CDR1 as MNHNS and CDR2 as SASEGT. CDR3 in DNA: TGTGCCAGCAGTGAAGACAGCCCCGGGGAGCTGTTTTTT. Encoded protein: CASSEDSPGELFF.

This chain connects TRBV7-9 to TRBJ1-2; D is undetermined. The CDR3 consists of 14 residues. Trimming left V 1 base short and J 7 bases short, with 13 bases between. Germline CDR1 is SEHNR and CDR2 is FQNEAQ (reference sequence). The CDR3 protein is CASSLGAADGGYTF. The CDR3, as DNA: TGTGCCAGCAGCTTAGGGGCAGCGGACGGTGGCTACACCTTC.

V usage is TRBV5-1 and J usage is TRBJ2-5, with 11 positions matching TRBD1. The CDR3 is 17 residues long. The V segment lost 1 base and the J segment 2 bases; nucleotides outside the gene matches: 7. Germline assignment: CDR1 SGHRS and CDR2 YFSETQ. As DNA, the CDR3 is TGCGCCAGCAGCTTGTATACGGGGACAGGGGGTCAAGAGACCCAGTACTTC. Translation: CASSLYTGTGGQETQYF. Variable domain in full (rest from reference TRBV5-1 and TRBJ2-5): KAGVTQTPRYLIKTRGQQVTLSCSPISGHRSVSWYQQTPGQGLQFLFEYFSETQRNKGNFPGRFSGRQFSNSRSEMNVSTLELGDSALYLCASSLYTGTGGQETQYFGPGTRLLVL.

V gene TRBV11-2 combines with J gene TRBJ1-1; 7 nucleotides match TRBD1. With 5 bases clipped from V and 4 bases from J, the junction kept 10 bases outside the gene matches. This CDR3 spans 15 amino acids. Germline CDR1 and CDR2: SGHAT and FQNNGV. The CDR3 is CASSPAQGMGTEAFF. CDR3 DNA sequence: TGTGCCAGCAGCCCGGCACAGGGGATGGGCACTGAAGCTTTCTTT.